This T cell receptor (beta chain) was observed in a study of blood T cell repertoires in COVID-19. Background on the study: Sites across the United States, Italy and Spain contributed samples from acute and convalescent COVID-19. T cells, B-cell-depleted T cells, or PBMCs provided the cDNA or gDNA that served as material.

Profiling relied on immunoSEQ multiplex PCR, and the TCRdb table lists in-frame clones only, not all of them. The sample holds some 15,000 clones, just over 85% seen once. With V trimmed by 5 bases and J by 7 bases, 7 bases remained unmatched. Per the germline V gene, CDR1 is MNHEY and CDR2 is SVGAGI. The CDR3 extends over 15 amino acids. This clonotype originated in a human donor in a cohort sampled during active COVID-19. The chain recombines TRBV6-5 with TRBJ2-1, with 11 bases lining up with TRBD2. The sequenced material came from peripheral blood. The CDR3 loop is CASSPTSGSGNEQFF. In DNA, the CDR3 is TGTGCCAGCAGTCCCACTAGCGGGAGTGGGAATGAGCAGTTCTTC.